Below, 26 T cell receptor beta chains from the same sample are listed, as sequenced in a study of T cell responses to AZD1222 COVID-19 vaccine. Sequencing used immunoSEQ multiplex PCR; TCRdb keeps in-frame clones, though not all of them. The sample comprises about 130,000 clones, approximately 85% of which are singletons, and about 4.4% rests with the top ten. Specimen: peripheral blood, collected 28 days after the second AZD1222 dose. The receptors derive from an adult who received the AZD1222 COVID-19 vaccine.

This chain uses TRBV6-5 with TRBJ1-2; 9 bases are a match to TRBD1. Germline CDR1 reads MNHEY; CDR2 reads SVGAGI. This CDR3 contains 14 residues. V shed 6 bases and J 6 bases; nucleotides not matched to a gene: 8. DNA for the CDR3: TGTGCCAGCAGGATCGGGACAGGGAGGGATGGCTACACCTTC. It specifies CASRIGTGRDGYTF.

This clone was recorded a few times. This chain links TRBV27 with TRBJ1-4; no clear D gene. In germline, CDR1 is MNHEY, CDR2 SMNVEV (reference sequence). The V end lost 2 bases, the J end lost 15 bases, and 16 bases lay between the germline ends. The CDR3 contains 13 residues. DNA for the CDR3: TGTGCCAGCAGTTTAGGTCCGACGAACCCCTTGTTTTTT. Translating gives CASSLGPTNPLFF.

The chain recombines TRBV5-4 with TRBJ2-1, with 7 nucleotides matching TRBD1. CDR1 and CDR2 (germline): SGHNT, YYREEE (reference sequence). This CDR3 has 14 amino acids. The junction had 9 bases not matched to a gene; V was cut back by 5 bases and J by 7 bases. The CDR3 spells CASSYGQAGNEQFF. DNA of the CDR3: TGTGCCAGCAGTTACGGACAGGCTGGGAATGAGCAGTTCTTC.

The chain uses TRBV7-9 and TRBJ1-3; no firm D call. Trimming took off 4 bases at V and 1 base at J, with 11 bases between the two ends. Germline values: CDR1 SEHNR, CDR2 FQNEAQ (reference sequence). The CDR3 is 15 residues long. The DNA for the CDR3 is TGTGCCAGCAGCTCCCAACGGATATCTGGAAACACCATATATTTT. This translates into CASSSQRISGNTIYF.

This chain joins TRBV4-1 and TRBJ2-5; 9 nucleotides align to TRBD2. This CDR3 has 17 amino acids. The V gene end was trimmed by 0 bases and the J gene end by 5 bases; junction bases not matched to a gene: 10. The germline V gene has CDR1 MGHRA and CDR2 YSYEKL. As DNA, the CDR3 is TGCGCCAGCAGCCAAGATAAAGCACTAGCGGGCTGGGAGACCCAGTACTTC. It is translated as CASSQDKALAGWETQYF.

A word on this clone: One end of the junction fails to match germline, which may point to a read error. The chain couples TRBV29-1 to TRBJ1-4; D may be TRBD1 (5 bases). The germline CDR1 and CDR2 sequences are SQVTM and ANQGSEA. The CDR3 is 13 amino acids. The CDR3 loop is CSVKDSLGVKLFF. The CDR3 DNA follows: TGCAGCGTTAAAGACAGCCTCGGCGTAAAACTGTTTTTT.

The rearrangement joins TRBV3-1 (or the pseudogene TRBV3-2) to TRBJ1-5; perhaps TRBD1 as D (5 bases). The CDR3 consists of 18 residues. The germline V and J ends were trimmed by 0 bases and 2 bases, with 17 bases remaining between them. Germline V gene sequence: CDR1 LGHDT, CDR2 YNNKEL (reference sequence). The CDR3 nucleotides read TGTGCCAGCAGCCAAGATCACTTGGGCAGGGTGGGCAATCAGCCCCAGCATTTT. Translation gives CASSQDHLGRVGNQPQHF.

The chain joins TRBV7-2 to TRBJ1-2; possibly TRBD1 for D (5 bases). Trimming removed 5 bases from V and 8 bases from J, with 15 bases in between. CDR3 size: 13 residues. Germline CDR1 is SGHTA and CDR2 is FQGNSA. CDR3 sequence (DNA): TGTGCCAGCAGCCGGGACCACGTAGGGGGCTACACCTTC. Amino acid sequence: CASSRDHVGGYTF.

The V gene is TRBV11-2, the J gene TRBJ2-5; 7 nucleotides align to TRBD2. CDR1 and CDR2 from the germline V gene are SGHAT and FQNNGV. V was pared by 6 bases and J by 5 bases, with 9 bases of the junction left unmatched. The CDR3 covers 14 residues. CDR3 sequence: CASRESGAGETQYF. The CDR3 nucleotides read TGTGCCAGCAGGGAAAGCGGGGCGGGGGAGACCCAGTACTTC.

The chain recombines TRBV25-1 with TRBJ2-1, with D possibly being TRBD1 (6 bases). The CDR3 is 14 amino acids. From germline, CDR1 is MGHDK and CDR2 SYGVNS. Trimming pared 5 bases from V and 5 bases from J, leaving 13 bases between. In DNA form, the CDR3 reads TGTGCCAGCAGTCCGCCGACAGGCCACAATGAGCAGTTCTTC. It translates to CASSPPTGHNEQFF.

This clone was seen only once. The gene calls are TRBV19 and TRBJ2-7; D remains unclear. The V and J ends lost 5 bases and 7 bases respectively, with 21 bases between them. Germline lookup yields CDR1 LNHDA and CDR2 SQIVND (reference sequence). This CDR3 has 15 amino acids. The CDR3 DNA sequence: TGTGCCAGTAGTCCATCTGGTCCCAGCGAACGGGAGCAGTACTTC. Protein sequence: CASSPSGPSEREQYF.

V usage is TRBV14 and J usage is TRBJ1-2; 8 bases are shared with TRBD1. CDR1 and CDR2 from the germline V gene are SGHDN and FVKESK. CDR3 size: 14 residues. V lost 1 base to trimming and J lost 4 bases; unmatched junction nucleotides: 2. The CDR3 DNA reads as TGTGCCAGCAGCCAAGTCACAGGGGGCTATGGCTACACCTTC. Protein sequence: CASSQVTGGYGYTF.

The rearrangement links TRBV12-3 or TRBV12-4 to TRBJ1-3; D is uncertain. Trimming pared 7 bases from V and 0 bases from J, leaving 4 bases between. CDR3 size: 12 residues. The DNA of the CDR3 is TGTGCCAGCACCCGCTCTGGAAACACCATATATTTT. It is translated as CASTRSGNTIYF.

The rearrangement joins TRBV18 to TRBJ2-2; 7 nucleotides line up with TRBD1. This CDR3 region has 16 residues. Unmatched junction bases numbered 4, after V lost 3 bases and J lost 0 bases. Per the germline V gene, CDR1 is KGHSH and CDR2 is LQKENI. The CDR3 here is CASSPLGTANTGELFF. CDR3 coding DNA: TGTGCCAGCTCACCCCTGGGGACAGCGAACACCGGGGAGCTGTTTTTT.

This chain joins TRBV28 and TRBJ1-2; 8 bases line up with TRBD1. Germline V CDR1 and CDR2: MDHEN, SYDVKM. Germline trimming cut 5 bases from V and 6 bases from J; bases unmatched to any gene: 11. This CDR3 spans 15 amino acids. CDR3 loop: CASSLYPGQGNGYTF. The CDR3 DNA sequence: TGTGCCAGCAGTCTCTACCCCGGACAGGGAAATGGCTACACCTTC.

The V call is TRBV7-8, the J call TRBJ1-1; 7 nucleotides agree with TRBD1. Germline-derived CDR1 and CDR2 are SGHVS and FQNEAQ. This CDR3 comprises 15 residues. V lost 1 base to trimming and J lost 4 bases; unmatched junction nucleotides: 6. The chain's CDR3 is CASSLVAGGGTEAFF. CDR3 sequence (DNA): TGTGCCAGCAGCTTAGTGGCAGGGGGTGGCACTGAAGCTTTCTTT.

The genes are TRBV9 and TRBJ2-1; 9 bases are shared with TRBD2. V was pared by 0 bases and J by 3 bases, with 7 bases of the junction left unmatched. The CDR3 has 17 residues. Germline V lookup: CDR1 SGDLS, CDR2 YYNGEE. Here the CDR3 reads CASSVEGLAGNYNEQFF. The DNA for the CDR3 is TGTGCCAGCAGCGTAGAGGGGCTAGCGGGGAACTACAATGAGCAGTTCTTC.

The chain carries TRBV19 and TRBJ2-3; D gene unclear. Germline V gene lookup returns CDR1 LNHDA and CDR2 SQIVND (reference sequence). V lost 7 bases, J lost 4 bases, and 9 bases lay in between. The CDR3 contains 12 residues. Written as DNA, the CDR3 is TGTGCCAGTACTGCGGATGCAGATACGCAGTATTTT. As protein: CASTADADTQYF.

CDR3 amino acids: CASSLGTGTYEQYF. In DNA, the CDR3 is TGCGCCAGCAGCTTGGGGACAGGGACGTACGAGCAGTACTTC. The chain carries TRBV5-1 and TRBJ2-7, with 8 bases identical to TRBD1. CDR1 SGHRS and CDR2 YFSETQ come from the germline V gene. The CDR3 length is 14 residues. The trim removed 0 bases at V and 4 bases at J, leaving 3 bases unmatched.

This clone was counted only a few times. The J gene is TRBJ2-2, the V gene TRBV10-1; 9 nucleotides line up with TRBD2. Per germline, CDR1 WNHNN and CDR2 SYGVQD (reference sequence). The CDR3 spans 15 residues. V lost 6 bases and J lost 2; bases outside the gene matches: 4. CDR3 sequence: CASSKLAGNTGELFF. CDR3 nucleotides: TGCGCCAGCAGCAAGCTAGCGGGAAACACCGGGGAGCTGTTTTTT.

The chain uses TRBV6-1 and TRBJ1-5; D is undetermined. This CDR3 comprises 14 residues. Germline V CDR1 and CDR2: MNHNS, SASEGT. V dropped 3 bases and J dropped 6 bases, with 12 bases sitting between them. CDR3 sequence (DNA): TGTGCCAGCAGTGAGTTCGAGGCATTTCAGCCCCAGCATTTT. This translates into CASSEFEAFQPQHF.

The rearrangement uses TRBV18 and TRBJ1-3; 7 bases agree with TRBD1. Germline lookup yields CDR1 KGHSH and CDR2 LQKENI. The CDR3 extends over 16 amino acids. V was pared by 4 bases and J by 0 bases, with 6 bases of the junction left unmatched. The CDR3 DNA is TGTGCCAGCTCACTAAGTGGGGACAGCTCTGGAAACACCATATATTTT. Translated: CASSLSGDSSGNTIYF. The complete variable domain, with remaining parts taken from reference TRBV18 and TRBJ1-3, reads NAGVMQNPRHLVRRRGQEARLRCSPMKGHSHVYWYRQLPEEGLKFMVYLQKENIIDESGMPKERFSAEFPKEGPSILRIQQVVRGDSAAYFCASSLSGDSSGNTIYFGEGSWLTVV.

This chain connects TRBV19 to TRBJ1-5, with D possibly being TRBD1 (5 bases). Germline V gene data show CDR1 as LNHDA and CDR2 as SQIVND (reference sequence). The CDR3 is made up of 13 amino acids. Trimming took 5 bases from V and 5 from J, leaving 10 bases between them. The CDR3 reads CASSSQGDQPQHF. CDR3 in DNA: TGTGCCAGTAGTTCCCAGGGAGATCAGCCCCAGCATTTT.

The chain combines TRBV28 with TRBJ1-6; D not certain. Per germline, CDR1 MDHEN and CDR2 SYDVKM. V lost 11 bases and J 10 bases, leaving 21 bases between the germline ends. The CDR3 consists of 14 residues. CDR3 loop: CASDRAGKSSPLHF. CDR3 bases: TGTGCCTCTGACCGGGCCGGGAAGAGCTCACCCCTCCACTTT.

The gene calls are TRBV11-2 and TRBJ1-1, with a possible D match to TRBD1 (5 bases). In germline, CDR1 is SGHAT, CDR2 FQNNGV. CDR3 length: 15 amino acids. V lost 7 bases, J lost 1 base, and 16 bases lay in between. CDR3 amino acids: CASTHGPQGNTEAFF. DNA of the CDR3: TGTGCCAGCACCCACGGCCCCCAGGGGAACACTGAAGCTTTCTTT. Drawing the rest from reference TRBV11-2 and TRBJ1-1, the complete variable domain is EAGVAQSPRYKIIEKRQSVAFWCNPISGHATLYWYQQILGQGPKLLIQFQNNGVVDDSQLPKDRFSAERLKGVDSTLKIQPAKLEDSAVYLCASTHGPQGNTEAFFGQGTRLTVV.

The chain carries TRBV9 and TRBJ2-7; 10 nucleotides align to TRBD1. J gave up 6 bases and V 1 base, and 4 bases lay outside the gene matches. Germline V gene data show CDR1 as SGDLS and CDR2 as YYNGEE. The CDR3 runs to 14 residues. CDR3 DNA: TGTGCCAGCAGCGTACTGACAGGGGGCAGCGAGCAGTACTTC. Translated: CASSVLTGGSEQYF.